The source of this TCR beta chain is a study of shared clonotypes between healthy human individuals. Study-level points and caveats: Generally, estimated richness proved larger in naive subsets than it did in memory subsets.

Original handling: Sequence data from immunoSEQ were junction-only and lacked quality scores; consequently, filtering differed. Profiling relied on immunoSEQ multiplex PCR, and the TCRdb table lists in-frame clones only, not all of them. From that table come the V and J calls and clone size; the DNA was used to work out D and trimming. The sample consists of about 990,000 clones, 75% to 80% of them appearing once. About this clone itself: Its specificity is unknown.

Division of CD4+ cells produced a CD45RA+ naive subset and a CD45RA-negative memory subset. Sequenced: memory CD4+ T cells from PBMCs. Subset reported: CD45RA-negative fraction. This clonotype originated in a man younger than 35 in good health. Some clones in this sample may be carry-over from other donors' samples.

CDR3 DNA sequence: TGCGCCAGCAGTGAGGAGTTGACAGGGGGGATGAACACTGAAGCTTTCTTT. It yields the protein CASSEELTGGMNTEAFF. The chain combines TRBV10-2 with TRBJ1-1, with 9 positions matching TRBD1. CDR1 is WSHSY and CDR2 is SAAADI in the germline V gene. The CDR3 has 17 residues. The V segment lost 2 bases and the J segment 0 bases; nucleotides outside the gene matches: 7.